Following are 23 T cell receptor beta chains from one sample sequenced in a study of blood T cell repertoires in COVID-19. The method was immunoSEQ multiplex PCR; TCRdb's version includes in-frame clones alone and lacks a portion of them. The sample records around 480,000 clones, roughly 88% being singletons. The sample was peripheral blood. The receptors come from a woman aged 50 to 65 with COVID-19, enrolled during active disease.

CDR3 sequence reads: CASSLGPQLGAFF. In nucleotides, the CDR3 is TGTGCCAGCAGCTTAGGGCCCCAACTAGGAGCTTTCTTT. This sequence joins TRBV7-2 and TRBJ1-1, with unresolved D. Germline-derived CDR1 and CDR2 are SGHTA and FQGNSA. This CDR3 region has 13 residues. The V end was cut by 1 base, the J end by 10 bases, with 13 bases between.

The chain uses TRBV2 and TRBJ1-5, with D tentatively TRBD1 (5 bases). Germline V CDR1 and CDR2: SNHLY, FYNNEI. V was trimmed by 3 bases and J by 1 base, leaving 10 bases between them. This CDR3 contains 15 residues. The CDR3 here is CASSERKGSNQPQHF. In DNA form, the CDR3 reads TGTGCCAGCAGTGAGAGGAAGGGGAGCAATCAGCCCCAGCATTTT.

The chain carries TRBV4-1 and TRBJ2-2, with D possibly matching TRBD1 (5 bases). This CDR3 is 15 amino acids long. CDR1 and CDR2 from the germline V gene are MGHRA and YSYEKL. Deletions cut 4 bases from V and 4 bases from J, with 13 bases between. In DNA, the CDR3 is TGCGCCAGCAGCCGAGGCGTTGGGGCCACCGGGGAGCTGTTTTTT. Its protein product is CASSRGVGATGELFF.

This clone was seen only a few times. The J gene is TRBJ1-1, the V gene TRBV2; D gene unclear. Germline V gene data show CDR1 as SNHLY and CDR2 as FYNNEI. The length of the CDR3 is 14 residues. The V gene lost 5 bases and the J gene lost 4 bases, with 14 bases spanning the gap. In DNA, the CDR3 is TGTGCCAGCAGTTCCACAGAACGGGGCACTGAAGCTTTCTTT. Protein sequence: CASSSTERGTEAFF.

This chain joins TRBV10-3 and TRBJ1-1; no clear D gene. V dropped 3 bases and J dropped 6 bases, with 8 bases sitting between them. From germline, CDR1 is ENHRY and CDR2 SYGVKD. This CDR3 contains 12 residues. Here the CDR3 DNA reads TGTGCCATCAGTGATCTGTCGGCTGAAGCTTTCTTT. Its translation: CAISDLSAEAFF.

The sample holds one count of this clone. V usage is TRBV11-2 and J usage is TRBJ2-3, with TRBD2 matching over 11 bases. The germline V gene has CDR1 SGHAT and CDR2 FQNNGV. The CDR3 has 18 residues. V shed 3 bases and J 2 bases; nucleotides not matched to a gene: 10. The CDR3: CASSFSGGAWRDTDTQYF. The CDR3 DNA is TGTGCCAGCAGCTTTAGCGGGGGGGCCTGGCGCGACACAGATACGCAGTATTTT.

In the case of this clone: The germline gene is not matched at one end of the junction; a read error may be the cause. The genes are TRBV19 and TRBJ2-7, with 9 bases fitting TRBD1. Germline V CDR1 and CDR2: LNHDA, SQIVND (reference sequence). The CDR3 length is 15 residues. The CDR3 bases are TGTGCCAGTAGTATAACCGGGACAGGGTCCTCCGAGCAGTACTTC. Protein product: CASSITGTGSSEQYF.

The chain uses TRBV18 and TRBJ1-2; TRBD1 matches at 7 bases. The CDR3 spans 15 residues. Unmatched junction bases numbered 6, after V lost 3 bases and J lost 2 bases. Germline-derived CDR1 and CDR2 are KGHSH and LQKENI. The CDR3 protein is CASSPGTGANYGYTF. CDR3 DNA: TGTGCCAGCTCACCCGGAACAGGGGCGAACTATGGCTACACCTTC.

V gene TRBV11-2 combines with J gene TRBJ2-5; 7 bases match TRBD2. V gave up 5 bases and J gave up 5 bases; unmatched junction bases: 5. The CDR3 is made up of 13 amino acids. The germline V gene encodes CDR1 SGHAT and CDR2 FQNNGV. Written as DNA, the CDR3 is TGTGCCAGCAGCCCCGTGGGAGGGGAGACCCAGTACTTC. Amino acids: CASSPVGGETQYF.

This chain uses TRBV5-1 with TRBJ2-3, with a tentative D call TRBD2 (6 bases). CDR1 and CDR2 from the germline V gene are SGHRS and YFSETQ. The V end lost 0 bases, the J end lost 4 bases, and 9 bases lay between the germline ends. This CDR3 has 14 amino acids. CDR3: CASSLARGSDTQYF. The CDR3 DNA sequence: TGCGCCAGCAGCTTGGCCCGGGGGTCAGATACGCAGTATTTT.

Notes on this clone: Different DNA sequences within this sample yield the same CDR3. V usage is TRBV30 and J usage is TRBJ2-7; a possible D gene is TRBD2 (6 bases). The CDR3 contains 12 residues. Trimming removed 0 bases from V and 5 bases from J, with 8 bases in between. Per the germline V gene, CDR1 is GTSNPN and CDR2 is SVGIG (reference sequence). CDR3 region: CAWSVGGNEQYF. In nucleotides, the CDR3 is TGTGCCTGGAGTGTAGGCGGGAACGAGCAGTACTTC. Full variable domain (rest looked up from reference TRBV30 and TRBJ2-7): SQTIHQWPATLVQPVGSPLSLECTVEGTSNPNLYWYRQAAGRGLQLLFYSVGIGQISSEVPQNLSASRPQDRQFILSSKKLLLSDSGFYLCAWSVGGNEQYFGPGTRLTVT.

This chain joins TRBV3-1 (or the pseudogene TRBV3-2) and TRBJ1-5, with 10 bases aligning to TRBD1. The CDR3 loop spans 15 amino acids. V dropped 1 base and J dropped 9; count of bases not matched to a gene: 6. The germline CDR1 and CDR2 sequences are LGHDT and YNNKEL (reference sequence). CDR3 loop: CASSQGTGGRWPQHF. CDR3 DNA sequence: TGTGCCAGCAGCCAAGGGACAGGGGGGCGTTGGCCCCAGCATTTT.

The V gene is TRBV28, the J gene TRBJ1-6; 8 bases fit TRBD1. With 3 bases clipped from V and 5 bases from J, the junction kept 3 bases outside the gene matches. The CDR3 contains 15 residues. Germline-derived CDR1 and CDR2 are MDHEN and SYDVKM. The DNA for the CDR3 is TGTGCCAGCAGTTTCGGACAGGGTGATAATTCACCCCTCCACTTT. The encoded protein is CASSFGQGDNSPLHF.

V and J are TRBV5-8 and TRBJ1-3, with 7 bases fitting TRBD1. CDR1 SGHTS and CDR2 YDEGEE come from the germline V gene. This CDR3 is 16 amino acids long. V shed 2 bases, J shed 5 bases, and the junction held 10 bases outside the gene matches. CDR3 bases: TGTGCCAGCAGCTTAGGGGGCGCCGGAGGGAGAAACACCATATATTTT. This sequence encodes CASSLGGAGGRNTIYF.

The chain links TRBV5-1 to TRBJ1-1; no reliable D call. CDR1 is SGHRS, CDR2 YFSETQ, per germline. Trimming took off 5 bases at V and 2 bases at J, with 10 bases between the two ends. There are 13 residues in the CDR3. The CDR3 region is CASSREVNTEAFF. The DNA for the CDR3 is TGCGCCAGCAGTCGAGAGGTAAACACTGAAGCTTTCTTT.

V is TRBV18 and J is TRBJ1-1; D uncertain. The germline V gene encodes CDR1 KGHSH and CDR2 LQKENI. The CDR3 spans 14 residues. V lost 3 bases, J lost 10 bases, and 18 bases lay in between. The CDR3 here is CASSPNATKSRAFF. As DNA, the CDR3 is TGTGCCAGCTCACCCAACGCAACTAAAAGTCGAGCTTTCTTT. The full variable domain, its missing parts supplied by reference TRBV18 and TRBJ1-1, is NAGVMQNPRHLVRRRGQEARLRCSPMKGHSHVYWYRQLPEEGLKFMVYLQKENIIDESGMPKERFSAEFPKEGPSILRIQQVVRGDSAAYFCASSPNATKSRAFFGQGTRLTVV.

The chain carries TRBV5-1 and TRBJ2-3; D gene ambiguous. The length of the CDR3 is 13 residues. Trimming left V 3 bases short and J 3 bases short, with 8 bases between. Germline V lookup: CDR1 SGHRS, CDR2 YFSETQ. The CDR3 sequence: CASSSQTTDTQYF. DNA of the CDR3: TGCGCCAGCAGCTCCCAGACAACAGATACGCAGTATTTT.

This clone was counted ten times or more. This sequence joins TRBV19 and TRBJ2-7; D is ambiguous. From germline, CDR1 is LNHDA and CDR2 SQIVND (reference sequence). V was pared by 2 bases and J by 3 bases, with 14 bases between. The CDR3 contains 15 residues. CDR3 sequence: CASSIISPGYYEQYF. CDR3 coding DNA: TGTGCCAGTAGTATAATCTCTCCGGGTTACTACGAGCAGTACTTC.

The chain has TRBV11-3 and TRBJ2-2; TRBD1 agrees at 7 bases. The CDR3 sequence is 18 residues long. Germline V lookup: CDR1 SGHNT, CDR2 YENEEA. V dropped 0 bases and J dropped 0; count of bases not matched to a gene: 7. The CDR3: CASSLDPGGSPNTGELFF. The CDR3 coding sequence is TGTGCCAGCAGCTTAGACCCAGGGGGATCCCCGAACACCGGGGAGCTGTTTTTT.

The rearrangement links TRBV4-1 to TRBJ1-1, with D tentatively TRBD1 (5 bases). This CDR3 is 16 amino acids long. The V end was cut by 1 base, the J end by 0 bases, with 12 bases between. Per the germline V gene, CDR1 is MGHRA and CDR2 is YSYEKL. CDR3 coding DNA: TGCGCCAGCAGCCAAGTGGGAACAGGACTGAACACTGAAGCTTTCTTT. This encodes CASSQVGTGLNTEAFF.

The chain recombines TRBV4-1 with TRBJ1-1, with no clear D. The CDR3 has 14 amino acids. The germline CDR1 and CDR2 sequences are MGHRA and YSYEKL. Trimming left V 3 bases short and J 1 base short, with 9 bases between. CDR3 DNA: TGCGCCAGCAGCCACACTCAAGAGAACACTGAAGCTTTCTTT. This codes for CASSHTQENTEAFF.

The chain employs TRBV18 and TRBJ1-2; 9 nucleotides agree with TRBD1. CDR1 KGHSH and CDR2 LQKENI come from the germline V gene. This CDR3 has 15 amino acids. With 6 bases clipped from V and 2 bases from J, the junction kept 7 bases outside the gene matches. The CDR3: CASSEQGAGNYGYTF. DNA for the CDR3: TGTGCCAGCTCCGAACAGGGGGCTGGGAACTATGGCTACACCTTC.

This chain links TRBV29-1 with TRBJ1-1, with D unresolved. The CDR3 is 13 residues long. Per the germline V gene, CDR1 is SQVTM and CDR2 is ANQGSEA. Trimming took off 0 bases at V and 4 bases at J, with 9 bases between the two ends. The CDR3 reads CSVEEGRGTEAFF. The CDR3 nucleotides read TGCAGCGTTGAAGAAGGTCGGGGCACTGAAGCTTTCTTT.